Each of the 8 T cell receptor beta chains below was sequenced from the same sample in a study of OX40 agonist ivuxolimab in advanced cancers. Profiling relied on immunoSEQ multiplex PCR, and the TCRdb table lists in-frame clones only, not all of them. The table has about 44,000 clones, 85% to 95% seen once. The sequenced sample was CD4+ or CD8+ T cells sorted from blood, obtained in a trial of the OX40 agonist ivuxolimab. The receptors derive from an adult with an advanced solid tumor such as melanoma, head and neck, liver or kidney cancer.

The V call is TRBV19, the J call TRBJ2-3, with TRBD2 matching over 10 bases. Germline CDR1 and CDR2: LNHDA and SQIVND (reference sequence). Losses at the gene ends were 4 bases for V and 4 bases for J; bases not matched to a gene: 5. This CDR3 contains 15 residues. CDR3 loop: CASSRLAGEPDTQYF. Here the CDR3 DNA reads TGTGCCAGTAGTAGGCTAGCGGGAGAACCAGATACGCAGTATTTT.

The V call is TRBV28, the J call TRBJ2-1; 8 positions match TRBD1. The CDR3 sequence is 18 residues long. Germline V lookup: CDR1 MDHEN, CDR2 SYDVKM. V lost 4 bases and J lost 0; bases outside the gene matches: 11. The CDR3 coding sequence is TGTGCCAGCAGTTCACCCGTCGGGACAGGATACTCCTACAATGAGCAGTTCTTC. This encodes CASSSPVGTGYSYNEQFF.

This sequence joins TRBV27 and TRBJ2-7, with 9 bases identical to TRBD1. Germline loops: CDR1 MNHEY, CDR2 SMNVEV (reference sequence). The CDR3 spans 15 residues. Trimming cost V 5 bases and J 3 bases; bases outside gene matches: 8. In nucleotides, the CDR3 is TGTGCCAGCAGTCCGTCCGGGACAGGGTTCTACGAGCAGTACTTC. Translated: CASSPSGTGFYEQYF.

The rearrangement links TRBV2 to TRBJ2-7, with 13 nucleotides matching TRBD2. V lost 8 bases, J lost 2 bases, and 12 bases stayed unmatched. Looked up from germline, CDR1 is SNHLY and CDR2 is FYNNEI. The CDR3 extends over 17 amino acids. The CDR3, as DNA: TGTGCCAGCCTCGGGACTAGCGGGATAACGACCGCCTACGAGCAGTACTTC. It encodes CASLGTSGITTAYEQYF.

V and J are TRBV27 and TRBJ2-7, with 7 bases fitting TRBD1. In germline, CDR1 is MNHEY, CDR2 SMNVEV (reference sequence). CDR3 length: 13 residues. V lost 6 bases to trimming and J lost 2 bases; unmatched junction nucleotides: 4. The CDR3 protein is CASREQGAYEQYF. CDR3 coding DNA: TGTGCCAGCAGAGAGCAGGGGGCCTACGAGCAGTACTTC.

The rearrangement joins TRBV19 to TRBJ2-3, with 9 bases fitting TRBD1. From germline, CDR1 is LNHDA and CDR2 SQIVND (reference sequence). V was clipped by 5 bases and J by 5 bases; unmatched bases: 11. The CDR3 loop spans 16 amino acids. The CDR3 DNA reads as TGTGCCAGTAGTGCCCCCGGGACAGGGCTGGGAGATACGCAGTATTTT. Amino acid sequence: CASSAPGTGLGDTQYF.

The chain links TRBV27 to TRBJ1-1, with D unclear. Trimming left V 8 bases short and J 1 base short, with 8 bases between. CDR1 is MNHEY, CDR2 SMNVEV, per germline (reference sequence). CDR3 length: 12 residues. CDR3 bases: TGTGCCAGCCGCTCACCGAACACTGAAGCTTTCTTT. It codes for CASRSPNTEAFF.

The chain uses TRBV29-1 and TRBJ2-1, with D tentatively TRBD2 (5 bases). Trimming pared 7 bases from V and 6 bases from J, leaving 7 bases between. Looked up from germline, CDR1 is SQVTM and CDR2 is ANQGSEA. The CDR3 covers 10 residues. CDR3 loop: CSGTGNEQFF. The CDR3 nucleotides read TGCAGCGGGACTGGCAATGAGCAGTTCTTC.